A single sample gave rise to the 16 T cell receptor beta chains below, sequenced in a study of CD4 and CD8 cells across lung adenocarcinoma regions. TCRdb independently ran MiXCR on the PCR reads; one entry per CDR3 protein. The sample yields more than 9,000 distinct CDR3 sequences, about half seen once. The sample consisted of CD4+ T cells from the margin of a lung tumor. Receptors were obtained from a male donor with lung adenocarcinoma. The CD4 and CD8 labels of this study may be unreliable.

The chain employs TRBV10-3 and TRBJ2-5, with TRBD1 matching 9 bases. The length of the CDR3 is 14 residues. Germline CDR1 is ENHRY and CDR2 is SYGVKD. V trimming: 5 bases; J trimming: 4 bases; junction bases outside the gene matches: 5. The CDR3 spells CAISKDRGVETQYF. As DNA, the CDR3 is TGTGCCATCAGTAAGGACAGGGGTGTAGAGACCCAGTACTTC.

V usage is TRBV6-5 and J usage is TRBJ1-4, with TRBD1 matching over 10 bases. The CDR3 contains 15 residues. After removal of 4 bases from V and 7 bases from J, the junction contained 6 bases not matched to a gene. Germline CDR1 reads MNHEY; CDR2 reads SVGAGI. DNA of the CDR3: TGTGCCAGCAGTTCTCGTGACAGGGGGCTTGAAAAACTGTTTTTT. Residues: CASSSRDRGLEKLFF.

This clonotype was picked up many times. The chain combines TRBV4-1 with TRBJ2-3, with 10 bases lining up with TRBD2. V lost 1 base and J lost 4; bases outside the gene matches: 5. Germline V gene data show CDR1 as MGHRA and CDR2 as YSYEKL. The CDR3 spans 16 residues. The CDR3 loop reads CASSQATSGQSDTQYF. The CDR3 bases are TGCGCCAGCAGCCAAGCGACTAGCGGGCAGTCAGATACGCAGTATTTT.

With regard to this clonotype: Germline and junction disagree at one end, which may indicate a read error. The chain links TRBV6-5 to TRBJ2-4; either TRBD1 or TRBD2 may fit D (6 bases each). Germline V gene lookup returns CDR1 MNHEY and CDR2 SVGAGI. The CDR3 spans 17 residues. The CDR3 DNA sequence: TGTGCCAGCAGTTACGGTGGGGGGCGGGGAGCCACAAACACGCAGTACTTT. It codes for CASSYGGGRGATNTQYF.

This clonotype was observed at least ten times. The chain recombines TRBV30 with TRBJ2-1; D is ambiguous. V was cut by 1 base and J by 8 bases, with 6 bases left in between. Germline values: CDR1 GTSNPN, CDR2 SVGIG (reference sequence). The CDR3 length is 11 residues. The CDR3 nucleotides are TGTGCCTGGAGTGCCTCTGATGAGCAGTTCTTC. Protein product: CAWSASDEQFF.

This clonotype is deemed large. The chain is built from TRBV27 and TRBJ2-3, with TRBD2 matching over 9 bases. V gave up 8 bases and J gave up 3 bases; unmatched junction bases: 21. The germline gives CDR1 MNHEY, CDR2 SMNVEV (reference sequence). The CDR3 sequence is 19 residues long. Here the CDR3 reads CASRPGGLATSRGTDTQYF. CDR3 coding DNA: TGTGCCAGCCGCCCTGGAGGACTAGCGACATCCAGGGGGACAGATACGCAGTATTTT.

This clonotype was seen a single time. The chain recombines TRBV25-1 with TRBJ2-3, with 8 bases matching TRBD2. The better agreement between TRBJ2-7 and the DNA end casts doubt on the J call. This CDR3 has 17 residues. The germline gives CDR1 MGHDK, CDR2 SYGVNS. The CDR3 protein is CASSEGGGGRDPETQYF. In DNA form, the CDR3 reads TGTGCCAGCAGTGAGGGGGGCGGGGGGCGTGACCCAGAGACGCAGTACTTC.

The table lists this clonotype with many counts. The V gene is TRBV6-5, the J gene TRBJ1-1; unclear D gene. The V gene's germline CDR1 is MNHEY and CDR2 SVGAGI. V lost 7 bases to trimming and J lost 1 base, with 7 bases between them. The CDR3 is 12 amino acids. The CDR3 region is CASIWQNTEAFF. The CDR3 DNA reads as TGTGCCAGCATTTGGCAGAACACTGAAGCTTTCTTT.

This clonotype was recorded at least ten times. J is TRBJ2-1 and V is TRBV10-1, with 12 positions matching TRBD1. This CDR3 contains 14 residues. The V segment lost 2 bases and the J segment 15 bases; nucleotides outside the gene matches: 8. Looked up from germline, CDR1 is WNHNN and CDR2 is SYGVQD (reference sequence). CDR3 bases: TGCGCCAGCAGTGAGCTGGGGACAGGGGGCGTTCGGTTCTTC. This gives the protein CASSELGTGGVRFF.

This chain connects TRBV3-1 to TRBJ1-2, with 8 bases identical to TRBD1. There are 13 residues in the CDR3. Germline CDR1 and CDR2: LGHDT and YNNKEL (reference sequence). V dropped 3 bases and J dropped 8; count of bases not matched to a gene: 5. The DNA for the CDR3 is TGTGCCAGCAGCCACGGACAGGGCGGAGGCTACACCTTC. Translating it yields CASSHGQGGGYTF.

This chain connects TRBV7-2 to TRBJ2-3, with D hard to call. Trimming removed 1 base at V and 4 bases at J, with 12 bases between. The CDR3 contains 15 residues. Germline CDR1 and CDR2: SGHTA and FQGNSA. In nucleotides, the CDR3 is TGTGCCAGCAGCTTAGGGCCCAACCCCGCAGATACGCAGTATTTT. Residues: CASSLGPNPADTQYF.

This CDR3 is CASSSLGQGPYEQFF. CDR3 DNA: TGTGCCAGCAGTTCTCTGGGACAGGGACCCTACGAGCAGTTCTTC. The genes are TRBV6-5 and TRBJ2-1, with 9 bases identical to TRBD1. Germline loops: CDR1 MNHEY, CDR2 SVGAGI. The CDR3 length is 15 residues. V trimming: 4 bases; J trimming: 10 bases; junction bases outside the gene matches: 11.

This clonotype is large. This chain links TRBV28 with TRBJ2-5; no firm D call. This CDR3 is 16 amino acids long. Trimming left V 3 bases short and J 3 bases short, with 17 bases between. CDR1 and CDR2 from the germline V gene are MDHEN and SYDVKM. The CDR3 loop reads CASSLGSGFQEETQYF. The DNA for the CDR3 is TGTGCCAGCAGTTTGGGGTCAGGTTTTCAGGAAGAGACCCAGTACTTC.

In this sample, this clonotype is large (0.1 to 1%). CDR3 nucleotide sequence: TGTGCCAGCAGTGAGAGGGCAGGGTCGGTCTCCTACGAGCAGTACTTC. Protein sequence: CASSERAGSVSYEQYF. The V gene is TRBV6-1, the J gene TRBJ2-7, with D perhaps assigned TRBD1 or TRBD2 (5 bases each). Germline lookup yields CDR1 MNHNS and CDR2 SASEGT. V was clipped by 3 bases and J by 0 bases, with 15 bases between them. The CDR3 spans 16 residues.

The V gene is TRBV6-5, the J gene TRBJ1-5, with a weak D call TRBD1 (5 bases). Germline V lookup: CDR1 MNHEY, CDR2 SVGAGI. V shed 3 bases and J shed 5 bases, with 20 bases lying between them. There are 17 residues in the CDR3. The chain's CDR3 is CASSYHPPPQGYQPQHF. In DNA, the CDR3 is TGTGCCAGCAGTTATCACCCCCCCCCCCAGGGTTATCAGCCCCAGCATTTT.

The count of this clonotype is one. The CDR3 loop is CASSPLSPRTQYF. In DNA, the CDR3 is TGTGCCAGCAGTCCCCTCTCTCCCCGTACGCAGTATTTT. V gene TRBV12-3 or TRBV12-4 combines with J gene TRBJ2-3; D ambiguous. There are 13 residues in the CDR3. V lost 5 bases and J lost 8, with 14 bases in between.